Following are 2 T cell receptor beta chains from one sample sequenced in a study of neurological immune-mediated disorders. TCRdb processed the 5' RACE reads anew with MiXCR; each CDR3 protein has one entry. The sample shows approximately 19,000 distinct CDR3 sequences, approximately 7.3% of them seen only once. Sequenced material: CD8+ T cells from blood. These receptors all come from a woman in her 30s with HTLV-1-associated myelopathy (HAM/TSP).

At least ten counts were recorded for this clonotype. The chain has TRBV5-6 and TRBJ1-2; D gene uncertain. V was shortened by 0 bases and J by 8 bases, with 5 bases between the two germline ends. The CDR3 loop spans 11 amino acids. Germline assignment: CDR1 SGHDT and CDR2 YYEEEE. This CDR3 is CASSLGLGYTF. CDR3 nucleotide sequence: TGTGCCAGCAGCTTGGGTCTGGGCTACACCTTC.

This clonotype was observed at least ten times. The V gene is TRBV4-2, the J gene TRBJ1-1; D is perhaps TRBD1 (5 bases). CDR3 length equals 14 residues. The germline V gene has CDR1 LGHNA and CDR2 YNFKEQ. With 3 bases removed from V and 6 bases from J, the gap between germline ends came to 14 bases. The CDR3 spells CASSQGPVVAEAFF. The CDR3 bases are TGTGCCAGCAGCCAGGGGCCTGTAGTCGCTGAAGCTTTCTTT.